The following is a TCR beta chain sequence with its context. V lost 3 bases and J 0 bases, leaving 6 bases between the germline ends. Germline V lookup: CDR1 SNHLY, CDR2 FYNNEI. This CDR3 has 14 amino acids. Authors' processing steps: Estimation of nucleated cell counts was performed using reference gene primer amplification. Assay: immunoSEQ multiplex PCR; the TCRdb copy retains only in-frame clones and omits some. The V and J calls and clone size come from that table; D and trimming were worked out from the DNA. The top ten hold under 7% of the sample, which has approximately 47,000 clones, more than 75% seen once. The record originates from a study of blood T cell repertoires in COVID-19. As for the study in general: Italy, Spain and the United States were the sources of the convalescent and acute COVID-19 samples. PBMCs, B-cell-depleted T cells, or T cells provided the cDNA or gDNA that made up the material.

This receptor was taken from a woman aged 55-69 years with acute or convalescent COVID-19. The sequencing sample was made of peripheral blood. This chain joins TRBV2 and TRBJ2-1; D gene uncertain. This CDR3 is CASSDPSSYNEQFF. In nucleotides, the CDR3 is TGTGCCAGCAGTGACCCGAGCTCCTACAATGAGCAGTTCTTC.